The 25 T cell receptor beta chains presented below share a single source sample, sequenced in a study of T cells and Merkel cell carcinoma outcomes. The data were produced by immunoSEQ multiplex PCR, yet TCRdb's version contains in-frame clones alone and is incomplete. Among about 19,000 clones listed, over 75% were seen once. Source material: tumor tissue from Merkel cell carcinoma. These TCRs come from a human donor with Merkel cell carcinoma.

V usage is TRBV11-2 and J usage is TRBJ2-3, with 8 bases matching TRBD1. Germline lookup yields CDR1 SGHAT and CDR2 FQNNGV. The CDR3 is 15 amino acids. V shed 6 bases, J shed 0 bases, and the junction held 5 bases outside the gene matches. DNA of the CDR3: TGTGCCAGCAGTCCCGACAGGGGCAGCACAGATACGCAGTATTTT. Amino acids: CASSPDRGSTDTQYF. The full variable domain, its missing parts supplied by reference TRBV11-2 and TRBJ2-3, is EAGVAQSPRYKIIEKRQSVAFWCNPISGHATLYWYQQILGQGPKLLIQFQNNGVVDDSQLPKDRFSAERLKGVDSTLKIQPAKLEDSAVYLCASSPDRGSTDTQYFGPGTRLTVL.

The gene calls are TRBV27 and TRBJ1-5; TRBD1 matches 8 bases. CDR3 length: 14 residues. CDR1 is MNHEY, CDR2 SMNVEV, per germline (reference sequence). Unmatched junction bases numbered 4, after V lost 3 bases and J lost 6 bases. CDR3: CASSFQGASQPQHF. In DNA, the CDR3 is TGTGCCAGCAGTTTCCAGGGGGCATCTCAGCCCCAGCATTTT.

The chain uses TRBV10-3 and TRBJ1-3; D is unclear. Trimming shortened V by 10 bases and J by 7 bases, and 11 bases separated the two germline ends. The CDR3 runs to 11 residues. In germline, CDR1 is ENHRY, CDR2 SYGVKD. CDR3 protein: CATRFGNTIYF. The CDR3 DNA follows: TGTGCCACCAGGTTCGGGAACACCATATATTTT.

The genes are TRBV5-1 and TRBJ1-5; D is unresolved. The CDR3 loop spans 15 amino acids. Germline V gene data show CDR1 as SGHRS and CDR2 as YFSETQ. Deletions cut 4 bases from V and 0 bases from J, with 11 bases between. DNA of the CDR3: TGCGCCAGCAGCCCCGGCAGCCTTAGCAATCAGCCCCAGCATTTT. The encoded protein is CASSPGSLSNQPQHF.

The chain employs TRBV29-1 and TRBJ2-7; 7 nucleotides match TRBD1. V lost 6 bases, J lost 4 bases, and 9 bases stayed unmatched. CDR3 size: 13 residues. Germline V gene data show CDR1 as SQVTM and CDR2 as ANQGSEA. The CDR3, as DNA: TGCAGCGTCAGGACAGGCGGAGATTACGAGCAGTACTTC. This codes for CSVRTGGDYEQYF.

The chain combines TRBV29-1 with TRBJ2-2; unclear D gene. V dropped 1 base and J dropped 2 bases, with 5 bases sitting between them. Germline V CDR1 and CDR2: SQVTM, ANQGSEA. This CDR3 has 13 amino acids. The chain's CDR3 is CSVEGRNTGELFF. The CDR3 DNA is TGCAGCGTTGAAGGCAGAAACACCGGGGAGCTGTTTTTT.

The CDR3 DNA follows: TGTGCCATCAGTGAATTCCGGGACACCTACACCTTC. Translating it yields CAISEFRDTYTF. The chain is built from TRBV10-3 and TRBJ1-2; D is perhaps TRBD1 (6 bases). Trimming shortened V by 3 bases and J by 10 bases, and 12 bases separated the two germline ends. CDR1 and CDR2 from the germline V gene are ENHRY and SYGVKD. This CDR3 contains 12 residues.

The rearrangement links TRBV28 to TRBJ1-5; a possible D gene is TRBD1 (6 bases). CDR3 length: 15 residues. Germline V gives CDR1 MDHEN, CDR2 SYDVKM. The germline V and J ends were trimmed by 6 bases and 0 bases, with 12 bases remaining between them. CDR3 bases: TGTGCCAGCAGCCAGAGGGGGGATAGCAATCAGCCCCAGCATTTT. Encoded protein: CASSQRGDSNQPQHF.

This clone occurred once. The genes are TRBV5-4 and TRBJ1-6; D might be TRBD1 (5 bases). The CDR3 runs to 14 residues. Germline loops: CDR1 SGHNT, CDR2 YYREEE (reference sequence). The germline V and J ends were trimmed by 3 bases and 7 bases, with 11 bases remaining between them. In DNA, the CDR3 is TGTGCCAGCAGCTCGGCGGGGGGAAATTCACCCCTCCACTTT. Amino acid sequence: CASSSAGGNSPLHF.

This sequence joins TRBV6-5 and TRBJ2-7; D ambiguous. The CDR3 loop spans 11 amino acids. From germline, CDR1 is MNHEY and CDR2 SVGAGI. With 6 bases removed from V and 13 bases from J, the gap between germline ends came to 16 bases. CDR3 protein: CASRLEQSVYF. CDR3 nucleotides: TGTGCCAGCAGACTCGAACAATCCGTATACTTC.

V usage is TRBV19 and J usage is TRBJ1-1; 7 bases line up with TRBD1. The CDR3 has 14 amino acids. Germline assignment: CDR1 LNHDA and CDR2 SQIVND (reference sequence). V lost 9 bases, J lost 2 bases, and 9 bases stayed unmatched. CDR3 sequence: CASQLGTVNTEAFF. The DNA for the CDR3 is TGTGCCAGCCAACTCGGGACAGTTAACACTGAAGCTTTCTTT.

The chain links TRBV4-1 to TRBJ1-1; TRBD1 is a possible D gene (5 bases). The V gene's germline CDR1 is MGHRA and CDR2 YSYEKL. The ends were cut back, 2 bases at V and 1 base at J, with 11 bases in the middle. The CDR3 has 15 amino acids. The CDR3 protein is CASSQTQAPNTEAFF. CDR3 coding DNA: TGCGCCAGCAGCCAAACACAGGCCCCGAACACTGAAGCTTTCTTT.

This chain links TRBV2 with TRBJ2-7, with D possibly matching TRBD1 (5 bases). Looked up from germline, CDR1 is SNHLY and CDR2 is FYNNEI. The CDR3 runs to 13 residues. The ends were cut back, 4 bases at V and 5 bases at J, with 12 bases in the middle. The CDR3 nucleotides are TGTGCCAGCAGTGCTCAGGGTTTTAACGAGCAGTACTTC. As protein: CASSAQGFNEQYF.

The chain recombines TRBV5-5 with TRBJ2-1; D call uncertain. CDR1 is SGHKS, CDR2 YYEKEE, per germline (reference sequence). The CDR3 extends over 14 amino acids. Trimming left V 3 bases short and J 9 bases short, with 16 bases between. The CDR3 DNA is TGTGCCAGCAGCTCGACCCAAGCTTACGGTGAGCAGTTCTTC. Translation gives CASSSTQAYGEQFF.

The V and J genes are TRBV14 and TRBJ2-5, with TRBD2 as a possible D gene (7 bases). The V end was cut by 1 base, the J end by 0 bases, with 12 bases between. The length of the CDR3 is 16 residues. Germline V gene lookup returns CDR1 SGHDN and CDR2 FVKESK. CDR3 amino acids: CASSQGGGRNQETQYF. Here the CDR3 DNA reads TGTGCCAGCAGCCAAGGGGGGGGGCGGAACCAAGAGACCCAGTACTTC.

In this sample, this clone turned up a few times. The chain carries TRBV9 and TRBJ1-2, with a weak D call TRBD1 (6 bases). The germline V and J ends were trimmed by 0 bases and 8 bases, with 14 bases remaining between them. There are 14 residues in the CDR3. Looked up from germline, CDR1 is SGDLS and CDR2 is YYNGEE. For the CDR3, the DNA is TGTGCCAGCAGCGTAGGTTGGGGGGCAGACGGCTACACCTTC. Protein sequence: CASSVGWGADGYTF.

The V gene is TRBV27, the J gene TRBJ1-5, with D perhaps TRBD1 (6 bases). The germline gives CDR1 MNHEY, CDR2 SMNVEV (reference sequence). The V gene lost 4 bases and the J gene lost 0 bases, with 10 bases spanning the gap. This CDR3 contains 15 residues. CDR3 DNA: TGTGCCAGCAGTTCCCGAGGGGGTAGCAATCAGCCCCAGCATTTT. Protein product: CASSSRGGSNQPQHF.

The J gene is TRBJ1-2, the V gene TRBV30; D unresolved. Germline V gives CDR1 GTSNPN, CDR2 SVGIG (reference sequence). The CDR3 runs to 12 residues. Trimming stripped 2 bases from V and 2 bases from J, with 6 bases between. CDR3 in DNA: TGTGCCTGGAGTCGGAACAACTATGGCTACACCTTC. This gives the protein CAWSRNNYGYTF.

The J gene is TRBJ2-7, the V gene TRBV5-5, with D uncertain. The CDR3 is 8 amino acids. The V gene lost 8 bases and the J gene lost 5 bases, with 2 bases spanning the gap. Germline loops: CDR1 SGHKS, CDR2 YYEKEE (reference sequence). CDR3 loop: CASNEQYF. CDR3 DNA: TGTGCCAGTAACGAGCAGTACTTC.

The chain couples TRBV10-3 to TRBJ1-5, with no clear D. The V and J ends lost 0 bases and 6 bases respectively, with 9 bases between them. The germline gives CDR1 ENHRY, CDR2 SYGVKD. This CDR3 is 14 amino acids long. In nucleotides, the CDR3 is TGTGCCATCAGTGAGTCGGGAGGGCCTCAGCCCCAGCATTTT. This translates into CAISESGGPQPQHF.

CDR3 protein: CASSDLLRRQTQETQYF. As DNA, the CDR3 is TGTGCCAGCAGTGACTTACTCCGCCGGCAGACCCAAGAGACCCAGTACTTC. V gene TRBV6-1 combines with J gene TRBJ2-5, with D hard to call. The length of the CDR3 is 17 residues. CDR1 and CDR2 (germline): MNHNS, SASEGT. Trimming removed 3 bases at V and 1 base at J, with 18 bases between.

CDR3 region: CASSEGTRGVEKLFF. The DNA of the CDR3 is TGTGCCAGCAGTGAGGGGACCCGAGGAGTCGAAAAACTGTTTTTT. The V call is TRBV2, the J call TRBJ1-4; a possible D gene is TRBD1 (5 bases). The V end lost 3 bases, the J end lost 8 bases, and 16 bases lay between the germline ends. This CDR3 contains 15 residues. Germline V gene sequence: CDR1 SNHLY, CDR2 FYNNEI.

Points on this clone: An end of the junction does not agree with germline; a read error may underlie this. The rearrangement joins TRBV13 to TRBJ1-5, with TRBD1 matching 7 bases. Germline assignment: CDR1 PRHDT and CDR2 FYEKMQ (reference sequence). The CDR3 extends over 14 amino acids. The CDR3 loop reads CASSLGQGTQPRHF. The CDR3 DNA follows: TGTGCCAGCAGCTTAGGACAGGGGACACAGCCCCGGCATTTT.

The rearrangement links TRBV10-3 to TRBJ1-2; D not certain. Germline CDR1 and CDR2: ENHRY and SYGVKD. Trimming shortened V by 3 bases and J by 8 bases, and 4 bases separated the two germline ends. This CDR3 has 10 residues. The CDR3 reads CAISDIGYTF. CDR3 bases: TGTGCCATCAGTGATATCGGCTACACCTTC.

This clone was seen a few times. This chain uses TRBV5-4 with TRBJ1-1, with 9 nucleotides matching TRBD1. V trimming: 5 bases; J trimming: 3 bases; junction bases outside the gene matches: 8. Germline assignment: CDR1 SGHNT and CDR2 YYREEE (reference sequence). The CDR3 totals 15 residues. This CDR3 is CASSLTGGADTEAFF. The CDR3 nucleotides are TGTGCCAGCAGTTTGACAGGGGGAGCGGACACTGAAGCTTTCTTT.